This TCR beta chain derives from a study of blood T cell repertoires in COVID-19. Overall study: Sites across the United States, Italy and Spain contributed samples from acute and convalescent COVID-19. T cells, B-cell-depleted T cells, or PBMCs provided the cDNA or gDNA that served as material.

J was trimmed by 11 bases and V by 3 bases; bases with no gene match: 22. The CDR3 loop spans 19 amino acids. Per the germline V gene, CDR1 is LNHDA and CDR2 is SQIVND (reference sequence). This clone has just one count. Authors' processing steps: Estimation of nucleated cell counts relied on the amplification of reference gene primers. Profiling relied on immunoSEQ multiplex PCR, and the TCRdb table lists in-frame clones only, not all of them. V, J and clone size are those of that table, while D and trimming were read from the DNA. This table holds 200,000 to 250,000 clones, about 86% found once. This sequence originates from an elderly man with acute or convalescent COVID-19. The sample consisted of peripheral blood. The J gene is TRBJ1-1, the V gene TRBV19; 12 positions agree with TRBD1. The CDR3 DNA reads TGTGCCAGTAGTATCTTGAAATCTCGGGACAGGGGGCGCCAAGCTGGGGCTTTCTTT. Translating gives CASSILKSRDRGRQAGAFF.